Listed below are T cell receptor beta chains from one sample, sequenced in a study of blood T cell repertoires in COVID-19. Clones were read by immunoSEQ multiplex PCR, and TCRdb kept only the in-frame ones, dropping some. The table has nearly 200,000 clones, roughly 80% seen once; the top ten hold approximately 0.99%. Sequencing was performed on peripheral blood. Receptor source: a man in his sixties with COVID-19, enrolled during active disease. Each CDR3 is given with its conserved first and last residue. The D gene is left open where the match is weak. For some rows the clone size is stated as once, few or many, or as a class when expanded; others skip it.

>TRBJ1-5|.|TRBD1|TRBV2
CASTWDRNQPQHF
TGTGCCAGCACTTGGGACAGAAATCAGCCCCAGCATTTT
>TRBJ1-1|.|.|TRBV4-3
CASSQGSFGVPEAFF
TGCGCCAGCAGCCAAGGAAGCTTCGGAGTGCCTGAAGCTTTCTTT
>TRBJ1-1|.|.|TRBV18
CASSLQVNTEAFF
TGTGCCAGCTCCCTACAGGTAAACACTGAAGCTTTCTTT
>TRBJ2-3|.|.|TRBV9
CASSARTQADTQYF
TGTGCCAGCAGCGCCCGAACACAAGCAGATACGCAGTATTTT
>TRBJ2-2|.|.|TRBV7-9
CASSLLRVNTGELFF
TGTGCCAGCAGCTTACTCCGGGTGAACACCGGGGAGCTGTTTTTT
>TRBJ2-2|.|TRBD2|TRBV19
CASSPPRQREYTGELFF
TGTGCCAGTAGTCCCCCACGACAGCGGGAGTACACCGGGGAGCTGTTTTTT
>TRBJ2-7|.|TRBD2|TRBV27
CASSRTGTSGYEQYF
TGTGCCAGCAGTCGAACCGGGACTAGCGGCTACGAGCAGTACTTC
>TRBJ1-2|.|.|TRBV2
CASSPGTYGYTF
TGTGCCAGCAGCCCTGGCACCTATGGCTACACCTTC
>TRBJ2-7|.|.|TRBV15
CATSRGFGFGGEQYF
TGTGCCACCAGCAGAGGGTTCGGCTTCGGGGGCGAGCAGTACTTC
>TRBJ2-1|.|TRBD1|TRBV14
CASSAGQGFYNEQFF
TGTGCCAGCAGCGCGGGACAGGGTTTCTACAATGAGCAGTTCTTC
>TRBJ1-1|.|.|TRBV10-1
CASSEGGSGTEAFF
TGCGCCAGCAGTGAGGGTGGGTCGGGCACTGAAGCTTTCTTT
>TRBJ2-5|.|.|TRBV6-5
CASSYSRSQETQYF
TGTGCCAGCAGTTACTCACGTAGCCAAGAGACCCAGTACTTC
>TRBJ2-3|.|.|TRBV7-2
CASSSGPASSLYTQYF
TGTGCCAGCAGCTCCGGGCCGGCGTCTAGCTTGTATACGCAGTATTTT
>TRBJ2-5|.|.|TRBV5-1
CASSLAGETQYF
TGCGCCAGCAGCTTGGCCGGAGAGACCCAGTACTTC
>TRBJ1-5|.|.|TRBV6-2/TRBV6-3
CASSIAVQPQHF
TGTGCCAGCAGTATCGCGGTCCAGCCCCAGCATTTT
>TRBJ1-1|.|.|TRBV20-1
CSASIGLTGNTEAFF
TGCAGTGCTAGTATTGGGTTGACAGGGAACACTGAAGCTTTCTTT
>TRBJ1-5|once|.|TRBV10-3
CAIIGVYSNQPQHF
TGTGCCATCATCGGGGTCTATAGCAATCAGCCCCAGCATTTT
>TRBJ2-5|once|.|TRBV25-1
CASSESGQLETQYF
TGTGCCAGCAGTGAATCCGGACAACTGGAGACCCAGTACTTC
>TRBJ1-1|.|.|TRBV5-1
CASSLGGLSTEAFF
TGCGCCAGCAGCTTGGGAGGGCTTAGCACTGAAGCTTTCTTT
>TRBJ1-1|.|.|TRBV20-1
CSAPTGDEAFF
TGCAGTGCTCCAACAGGAGACGAAGCTTTCTTT
>TRBJ2-2|.|.|TRBV18
CASSPRDNPAGELFF
TGTGCCAGCTCACCAAGGGACAACCCCGCCGGGGAGCTGTTTTTT
>TRBJ1-6|.|.|TRBV12-3/TRBV12-4
CASSLTNNSPLHF
TGTGCCAGCAGCCTGACAAACAATTCACCCCTCCACTTT
>TRBJ1-1|.|.|TRBV20-1
CSATEYTEAFF
TGCAGTGCTACCGAGTACACTGAAGCTTTCTTT
>TRBJ1-4|.|TRBD1|TRBV24-1
CATSSATGAEKLFF
TGTGCCACCAGTTCAGCGACAGGGGCCGAAAAACTGTTTTTT
>TRBJ2-5|.|TRBD2|TRBV29-1
CSVEAGVYETQYF
TGCAGCGTAGAAGCGGGAGTGTATGAGACCCAGTACTTC
>TRBJ1-2|.|.|TRBV30
CAWSASTWAYGYTF
TGTGCCTGGAGTGCCAGCACCTGGGCCTATGGCTACACCTTC
>TRBJ1-2|.|.|TRBV7-9
CASSPVGGDNYGYTF
TGTGCCAGCAGCCCAGTGGGGGGAGATAACTATGGCTACACCTTC
>TRBJ2-1|once|.|TRBV20-1
CSASTGSSYNEQFF
TGCAGTGCTAGTACGGGGAGCTCCTACAATGAGCAGTTCTTC
>TRBJ1-5|few|.|TRBV19
CASSIGAQVDQPQHF
TGTGCCAGTAGTATAGGAGCACAGGTCGATCAGCCCCAGCATTTT
>TRBJ1-1|.|.|TRBV6-2/TRBV6-3
CASSYSRQNTEAFF
TGTGCCAGCAGTTACTCGCGACAGAACACTGAAGCTTTCTTT
>TRBJ1-4|.|.|TRBV6-1
CASSDPGKGGKLFF
TGTGCCAGCAGTGATCCCGGGAAGGGAGGAAAACTGTTTTTT
>TRBJ2-7|.|TRBD1|TRBV12-3/TRBV12-4
CASSLRGRHEQYF
TGTGCCAGCAGTTTGAGGGGGCGGCACGAGCAGTACTTC
>TRBJ2-3|.|TRBD2|TRBV9
CASSFLIGGSTDTQYF
TGTGCCAGCAGCTTCCTTATCGGGGGGAGCACAGATACGCAGTATTTT
>TRBJ2-3|.|.|TRBV6-4
CASSKRPGTSTDTQYF
TGTGCCAGCAGCAAACGGCCGGGAACTAGCACAGATACGCAGTATTTT
>TRBJ1-5|.|.|TRBV19
CASSPGQSNQPQHF
TGTGCCAGTAGTCCCGGACAGAGCAATCAGCCCCAGCATTTT
>TRBJ1-1|few|TRBD1|TRBV18
CASSPGQGGNTEAFF
TGTGCCAGCTCCCCCGGACAGGGAGGAAACACTGAAGCTTTCTTT
>TRBJ2-2|.|TRBD1|TRBV6-2/TRBV6-3
CASSPLGTGHTGELFF
TGTGCCAGCAGTCCCCTGGGGACAGGGCATACCGGGGAGCTGTTTTTT
>TRBJ2-5|once|.|TRBV7-5
CVRSLVVVEETQYF
TGTGTCAGAAGCTTAGTGGTAGTGGAAGAGACCCAGTACTTC
>TRBJ1-1|.|TRBD1|TRBV19
CASSVPGTDEAFF
TGTGCCAGTAGTGTTCCCGGGACAGATGAAGCTTTCTTT
>TRBJ2-7|.|TRBD1|TRBV4-1
CASSPDRGLTYEQYF
TGCGCCAGCAGCCCGGACAGGGGGCTTACCTACGAGCAGTACTTC
>TRBJ2-7|.|.|TRBV18
CASSPSQGSYEQYF
TGTGCCAGCTCACCCAGCCAGGGTTCCTACGAGCAGTACTTC
>TRBJ1-5|.|.|TRBV28
CASSKRGIGNQPQHF
TGTGCCAGCAGTAAGCGGGGTATTGGCAATCAGCCCCAGCATTTT
>TRBJ1-2|.|.|TRBV6-2/TRBV6-3
CASSYVQGYGYTF
TGTGCCAGCAGTTATGTACAGGGCTATGGCTACACCTTC
>TRBJ1-3|few|TRBD1|TRBV2
CASSAGTGTYSGNTIYF
TGTGCCAGCAGTGCCGGGACAGGGACATACTCTGGAAACACCATATATTTT
>TRBJ1-5|.|TRBD1|TRBV10-3
CAISEGDRGQGQPQHF
TGTGCCATCAGTGAGGGGGACAGGGGGCAGGGTCAGCCCCAGCATTTT
>TRBJ1-6|.|.|TRBV5-6
CASSLAGRVSSPLHF
TGTGCCAGCAGCTTGGCGGGGAGAGTCAGTTCACCCCTCCACTTT